This T cell receptor (beta chain) was profiled in a study of blood T cell repertoires in COVID-19. Libraries were prepared by immunoSEQ multiplex PCR; TCRdb keeps only in-frame clonotypes and omits some of them. The sample has about 220,000 clones, 82% seen once. Donors in Cohort 3 counted as recovered after two negative PCRs, clearance, or symptom resolution. Germline V lookup: CDR1 SGHDN, CDR2 FVKESK. The J segment lost 12 bases and the V segment lost 1 base, leaving 3 bases of the junction unmatched. This CDR3 is built from 13 residues. V is TRBV14 and J is TRBJ1-6; 7 nucleotides align to TRBD1. Sample: PBMCs or T cells enriched from blood (not recorded which). This sequence was found in a woman aged 55-69 years who had recovered from COVID-19. The CDR3 nucleotides read TGTGCCAGCAGCCAAGCATGGGACAGACCCCTCCACTTT. This sequence encodes CASSQAWDRPLHF.